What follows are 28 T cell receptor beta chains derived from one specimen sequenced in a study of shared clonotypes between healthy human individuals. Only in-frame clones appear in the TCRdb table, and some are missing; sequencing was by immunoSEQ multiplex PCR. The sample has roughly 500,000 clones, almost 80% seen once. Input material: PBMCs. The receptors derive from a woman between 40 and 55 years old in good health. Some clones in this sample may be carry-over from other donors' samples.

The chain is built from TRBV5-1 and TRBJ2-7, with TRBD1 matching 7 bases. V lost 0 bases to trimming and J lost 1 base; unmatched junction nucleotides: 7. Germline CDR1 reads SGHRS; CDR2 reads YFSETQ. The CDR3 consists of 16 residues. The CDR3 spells CASSLARGGASYEQYF. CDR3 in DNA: TGCGCCAGCAGCTTGGCCCGAGGGGGCGCTTCCTACGAGCAGTACTTC.

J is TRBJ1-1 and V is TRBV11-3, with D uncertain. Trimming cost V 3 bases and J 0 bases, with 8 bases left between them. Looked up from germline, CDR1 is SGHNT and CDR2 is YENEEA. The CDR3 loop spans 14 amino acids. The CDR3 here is CASSFGMLNTEAFF. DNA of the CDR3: TGTGCCAGCAGCTTCGGGATGTTGAACACTGAAGCTTTCTTT.

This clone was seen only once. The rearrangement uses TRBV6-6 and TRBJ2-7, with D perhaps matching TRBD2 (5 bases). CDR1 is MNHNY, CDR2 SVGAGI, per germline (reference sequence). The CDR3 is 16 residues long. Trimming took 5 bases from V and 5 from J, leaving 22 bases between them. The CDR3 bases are TGTGCCAGCAGTCCTATACTAGTGCCTGGAGGTAACGAGCAGTACTTC. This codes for CASSPILVPGGNEQYF.

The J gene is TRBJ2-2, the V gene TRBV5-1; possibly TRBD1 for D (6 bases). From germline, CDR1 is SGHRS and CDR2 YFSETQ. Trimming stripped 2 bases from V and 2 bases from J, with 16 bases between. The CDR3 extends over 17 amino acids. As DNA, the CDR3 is TGCGCCAGCAGCTTAACGATCCAGGGGCCTAACACCGGGGAGCTGTTTTTT. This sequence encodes CASSLTIQGPNTGELFF.

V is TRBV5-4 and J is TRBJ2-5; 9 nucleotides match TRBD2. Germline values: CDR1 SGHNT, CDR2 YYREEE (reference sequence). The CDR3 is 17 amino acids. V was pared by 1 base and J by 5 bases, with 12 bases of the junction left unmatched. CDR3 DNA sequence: TGTGCCAGCAGCTTGAGGGGTAGCGGGAGTTTGGCGGAGACCCAGTACTTC. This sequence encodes CASSLRGSGSLAETQYF.

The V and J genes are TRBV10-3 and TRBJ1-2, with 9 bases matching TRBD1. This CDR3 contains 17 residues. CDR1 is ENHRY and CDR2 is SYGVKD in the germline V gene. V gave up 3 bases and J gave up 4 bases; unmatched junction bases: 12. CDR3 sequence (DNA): TGTGCCATCAGTGACGGGACAGGGTCTTTTCGCGGCTATGGCTACACCTTC. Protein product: CAISDGTGSFRGYGYTF.

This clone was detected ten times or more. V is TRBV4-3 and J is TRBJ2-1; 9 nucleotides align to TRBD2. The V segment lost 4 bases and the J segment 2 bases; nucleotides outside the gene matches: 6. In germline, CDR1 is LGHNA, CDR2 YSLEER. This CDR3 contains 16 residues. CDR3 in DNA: TGCGCCAGCAGCCGAGAGCGGGAGGAGGCCTACAATGAGCAGTTCTTC. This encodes CASSREREEAYNEQFF.

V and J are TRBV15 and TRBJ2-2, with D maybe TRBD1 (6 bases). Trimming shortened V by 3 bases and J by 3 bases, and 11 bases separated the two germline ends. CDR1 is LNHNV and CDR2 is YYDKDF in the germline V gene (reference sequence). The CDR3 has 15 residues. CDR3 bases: TGTGCCACCAGCAGGAACAGGGTGGACACCGGGGAGCTGTTTTTT. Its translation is CATSRNRVDTGELFF. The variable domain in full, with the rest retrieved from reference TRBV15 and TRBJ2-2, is DAMVIQNPRYQVTQFGKPVTLSCSQTLNHNVMYWYQQKSSQAPKLLFHYYDKDFNNEADTPDNFQSRRPNTSFCFLDIRSPGLGDTAMYLCATSRNRVDTGELFFGEGSRLTVL.

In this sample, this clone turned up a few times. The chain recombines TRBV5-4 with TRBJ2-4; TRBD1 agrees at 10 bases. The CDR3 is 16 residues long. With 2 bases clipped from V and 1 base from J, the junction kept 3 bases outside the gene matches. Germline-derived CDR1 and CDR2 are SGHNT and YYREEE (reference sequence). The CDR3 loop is CASSFRQGAAKNIQYF. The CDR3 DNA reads TGTGCCAGCAGCTTCCGACAGGGGGCGGCCAAAAACATTCAGTACTTC. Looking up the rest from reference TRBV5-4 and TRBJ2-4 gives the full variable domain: ETGVTQSPTHLIKTRGQQVTLRCSSQSGHNTVSWYQQALGQGPQFIFQYYREEENGRGNFPPRFSGLQFPNYSSELNVNALELDDSALYLCASSFRQGAAKNIQYFGAGTRLSVL.

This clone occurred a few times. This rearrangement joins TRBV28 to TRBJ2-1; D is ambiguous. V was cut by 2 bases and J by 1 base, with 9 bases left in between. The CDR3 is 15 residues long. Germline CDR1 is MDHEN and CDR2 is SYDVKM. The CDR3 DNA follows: TGTGCCAGCAGTTTAGGTGGACGTTCCTACAATGAGCAGTTCTTC. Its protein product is CASSLGGRSYNEQFF.

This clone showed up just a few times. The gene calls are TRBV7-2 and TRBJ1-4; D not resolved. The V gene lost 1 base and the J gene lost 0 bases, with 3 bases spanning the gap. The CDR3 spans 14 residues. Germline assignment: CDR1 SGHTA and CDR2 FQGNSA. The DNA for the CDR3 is TGTGCCAGCAGCTTAGGGACAACTAATGAAAAACTGTTTTTT. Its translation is CASSLGTTNEKLFF.

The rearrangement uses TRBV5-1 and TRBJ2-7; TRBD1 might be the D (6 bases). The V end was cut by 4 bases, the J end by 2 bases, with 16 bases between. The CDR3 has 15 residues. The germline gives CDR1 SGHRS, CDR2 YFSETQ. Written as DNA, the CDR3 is TGCGCCAGCAGCCCGGGACAAGGGCTCACCTACGAGCAGTACTTC. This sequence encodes CASSPGQGLTYEQYF. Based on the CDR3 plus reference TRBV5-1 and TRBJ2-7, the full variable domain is KAGVTQTPRYLIKTRGQQVTLSCSPISGHRSVSWYQQTPGQGLQFLFEYFSETQRNKGNFPGRFSGRQFSNSRSEMNVSTLELGDSALYLCASSPGQGLTYEQYFGPGTRLTVT.

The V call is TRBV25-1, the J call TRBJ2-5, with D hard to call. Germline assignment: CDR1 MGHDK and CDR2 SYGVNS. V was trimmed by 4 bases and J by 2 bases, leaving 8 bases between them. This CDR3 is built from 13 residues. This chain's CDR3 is CASSGWGQETQYF. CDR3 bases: TGTGCCAGCAGTGGATGGGGTCAAGAGACCCAGTACTTC.

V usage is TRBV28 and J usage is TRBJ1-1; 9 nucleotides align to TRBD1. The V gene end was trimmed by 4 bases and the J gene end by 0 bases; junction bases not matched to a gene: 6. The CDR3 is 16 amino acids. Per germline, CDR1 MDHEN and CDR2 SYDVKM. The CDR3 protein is CASSSGTGKVNTEAFF. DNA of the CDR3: TGTGCCAGCAGTTCCGGGACAGGGAAGGTGAACACTGAAGCTTTCTTT. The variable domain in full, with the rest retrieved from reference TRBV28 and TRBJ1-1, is DVKVTQSSRYLVKRTGEKVFLECVQDMDHENMFWYRQDPGLGLRLIYFSYDVKMKEKGDIPEGYSVSREKKERFSLILESASTNQTSMYLCASSSGTGKVNTEAFFGQGTRLTVV.

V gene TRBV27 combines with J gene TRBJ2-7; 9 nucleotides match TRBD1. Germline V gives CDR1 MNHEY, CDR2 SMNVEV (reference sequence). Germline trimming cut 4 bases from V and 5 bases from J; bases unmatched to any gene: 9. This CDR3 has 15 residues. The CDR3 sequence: CASSSARDRVHEQYF. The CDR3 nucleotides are TGTGCCAGCAGTTCAGCCCGGGACAGGGTCCACGAGCAGTACTTC.

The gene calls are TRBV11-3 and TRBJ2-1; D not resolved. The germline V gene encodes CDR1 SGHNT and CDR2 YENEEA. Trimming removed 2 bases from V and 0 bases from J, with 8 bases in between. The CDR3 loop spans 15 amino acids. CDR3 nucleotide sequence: TGTGCCAGCAGCTTACGGCCGAGCTCCTACAATGAGCAGTTCTTC. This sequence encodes CASSLRPSSYNEQFF.

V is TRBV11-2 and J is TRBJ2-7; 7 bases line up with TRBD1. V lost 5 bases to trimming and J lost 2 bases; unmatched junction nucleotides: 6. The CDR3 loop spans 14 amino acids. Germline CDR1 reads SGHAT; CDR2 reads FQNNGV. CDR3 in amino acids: CASSPTTGTYEQYF. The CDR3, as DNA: TGTGCCAGCAGCCCAACGACAGGGACCTACGAGCAGTACTTC.

The CDR3 here is CASSLGAQSSYEQYF. The CDR3 DNA reads as TGTGCCAGCAGCTTGGGGGCCCAGAGCTCCTACGAGCAGTACTTC. The J gene is TRBJ2-7, the V gene TRBV5-5; D not resolved. V dropped 0 bases and J dropped 0 bases, with 10 bases sitting between them. Germline V gives CDR1 SGHKS, CDR2 YYEKEE (reference sequence). This CDR3 spans 15 amino acids.

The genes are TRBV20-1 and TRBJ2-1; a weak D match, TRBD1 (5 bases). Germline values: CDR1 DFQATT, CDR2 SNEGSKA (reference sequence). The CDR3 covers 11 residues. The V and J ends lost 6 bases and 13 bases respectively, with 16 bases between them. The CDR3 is CSARTQGSQFF. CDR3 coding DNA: TGCAGTGCCAGGACACAAGGCTCTCAGTTCTTC.

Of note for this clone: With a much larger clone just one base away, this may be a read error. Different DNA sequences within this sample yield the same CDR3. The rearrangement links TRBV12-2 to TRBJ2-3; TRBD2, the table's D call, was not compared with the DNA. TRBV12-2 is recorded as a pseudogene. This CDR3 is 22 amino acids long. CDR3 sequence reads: CASRPDGVGLTPPISSTDTQYF. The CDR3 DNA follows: TGTGCAAGTCGCCCGGATGGGGTTGGACTGACCCCTCCCATATCTAGCACAGATACGCAGTATTTT.

This CDR3 is CASSVGGSHYNEQFF. Here the CDR3 DNA reads TGTGCCAGCAGCGTAGGTGGGAGCCACTACAATGAGCAGTTCTTC. The chain links TRBV9 to TRBJ2-1; D perhaps matches TRBD2 (5 bases). CDR1 is SGDLS, CDR2 YYNGEE, per germline. The V and J ends lost 0 bases and 3 bases respectively, with 10 bases between them. CDR3 length equals 15 residues.

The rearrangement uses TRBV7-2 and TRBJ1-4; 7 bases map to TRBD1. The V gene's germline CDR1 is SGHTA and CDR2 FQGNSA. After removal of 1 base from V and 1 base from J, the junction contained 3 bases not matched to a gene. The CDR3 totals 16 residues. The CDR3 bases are TGTGCCAGCAGCTTAGACAGGACAGGAACTAATGAAAAACTGTTTTTT. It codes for CASSLDRTGTNEKLFF.

CDR3 region: CASSGMGGARTF. The CDR3 nucleotides are TGTGCCAGCAGTGGGATGGGGGGGGCACGCACCTTC. This chain joins TRBV2 and TRBJ1-2; D may be TRBD1 (6 bases). The CDR3 sequence is 12 residues long. Trimming removed 4 bases at V and 13 bases at J, with 16 bases between. Looked up from germline, CDR1 is SNHLY and CDR2 is FYNNEI.

CDR3 amino acids: CASSPRTGLGGTGNTIYF. DNA of the CDR3: TGTGCCAGCTCACCAAGGACGGGGCTAGGGGGGACTGGAAACACCATATATTTT. The V and J genes are TRBV18 and TRBJ1-3; D possibly corresponds to TRBD1 (6 bases). This CDR3 comprises 18 residues. The V gene lost 2 bases and the J gene lost 2 bases, with 19 bases spanning the gap. CDR1 and CDR2 (germline): KGHSH, LQKENI.

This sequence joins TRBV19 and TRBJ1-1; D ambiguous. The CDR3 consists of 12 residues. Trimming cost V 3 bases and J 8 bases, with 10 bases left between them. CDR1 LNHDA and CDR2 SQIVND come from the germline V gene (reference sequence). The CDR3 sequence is CASSIGLGEAFF. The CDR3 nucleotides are TGTGCCAGTAGTATTGGTCTGGGCGAAGCTTTCTTT.

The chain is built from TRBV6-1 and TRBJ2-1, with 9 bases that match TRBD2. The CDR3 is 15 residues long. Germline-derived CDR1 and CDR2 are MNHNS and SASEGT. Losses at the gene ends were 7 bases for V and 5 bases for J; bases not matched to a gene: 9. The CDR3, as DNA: TGTGCCAGCACCTGGGGACTAGCACCTGACAATGAGCAGTTCTTC. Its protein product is CASTWGLAPDNEQFF.

This CDR3 is CATRLAGGEGNEQFF. The CDR3 DNA follows: TGCGCCACCCGACTAGCGGGAGGAGAGGGCAATGAGCAGTTCTTC. The chain couples TRBV5-1 to TRBJ2-1, with 13 bases lining up with TRBD2. Germline CDR1 reads SGHRS; CDR2 reads YFSETQ. The J segment lost 6 bases and the V segment lost 9 bases, leaving 9 bases of the junction unmatched. This CDR3 spans 15 amino acids.

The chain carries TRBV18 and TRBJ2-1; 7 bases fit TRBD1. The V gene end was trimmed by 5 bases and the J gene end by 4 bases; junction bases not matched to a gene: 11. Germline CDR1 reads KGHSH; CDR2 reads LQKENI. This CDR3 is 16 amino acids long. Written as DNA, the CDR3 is TGTGCCAGCTCATCAACAGGGGCGATCTGGTACAATGAGCAGTTCTTC. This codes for CASSSTGAIWYNEQFF.